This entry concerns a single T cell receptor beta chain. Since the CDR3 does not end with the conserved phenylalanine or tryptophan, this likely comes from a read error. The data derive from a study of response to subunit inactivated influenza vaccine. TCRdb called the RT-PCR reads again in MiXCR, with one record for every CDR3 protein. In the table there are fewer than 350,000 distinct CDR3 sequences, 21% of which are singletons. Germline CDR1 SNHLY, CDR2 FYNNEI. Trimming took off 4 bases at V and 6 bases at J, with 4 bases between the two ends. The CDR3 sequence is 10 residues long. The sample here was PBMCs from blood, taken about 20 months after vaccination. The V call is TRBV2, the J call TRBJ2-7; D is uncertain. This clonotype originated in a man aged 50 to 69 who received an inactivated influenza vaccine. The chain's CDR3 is CASSAGEQYL. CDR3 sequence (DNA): TGTGCCAGCAGTGCGGGCGAGCAGTACCTC.